This TCR beta chain was found in a study of blood T cell repertoires in COVID-19. Libraries were prepared by immunoSEQ multiplex PCR; TCRdb keeps only in-frame clonotypes and omits some of them. The data hold under 200,000 clones, with 87% observed a single time. The length of the CDR3 is 13 residues. Germline lookup yields CDR1 MNHNS and CDR2 SASEGT. With 6 bases clipped from V and 3 bases from J, the junction kept 4 bases outside the gene matches. The chain has TRBV6-1 and TRBJ2-7; the match to TRBD2 covers 8 bases. The specimen sequenced was peripheral blood. The sequence was collected from a man in his 60s with active or convalescent COVID-19. The CDR3, as DNA: TGTGCCAGCAGGGCAGCGGGGGTCTACGAGCAGTACTTC. Its protein is CASRAAGVYEQYF.